The clone carrying this T cell receptor beta chain was counted only a few times. The antigen remains unidentified. Germline V gene sequence: CDR1 SGHAT, CDR2 FQDESV (reference sequence). Trimming took 3 bases from V and 2 from J; bases not matched to a gene: 4. The CDR3 totals 16 residues. Using a J-beta primer mix together with a sample-barcoded 5' primer, a second PCR was run for about 7 to 12 cycles. TCRdb re-called the 5' RACE reads through MiXCR, storing one row per CDR3 protein. The repertoire holds more than 450,000 distinct CDR3 sequences, roughly a quarter seen once, with roughly 3.5% in the top ten. Those donating, healthy Caucasian individuals from Russia, were aged about 6 to 100. This entry is derived from a study of blood T cells in healthy people across ages. Study findings and constraints: Researchers deemed the diversity estimates from one million T cells underestimates.

These data were also filed under a second study, of T cells of mothers and their children.

The receptor's source is a boy aged 2 to 9 in good health. Sequencing was performed on blood. V is TRBV11-1 and J is TRBJ2-5; 12 bases match TRBD2. This chain's CDR3 is CASSLETSGGQETQYF. The CDR3 coding sequence is TGTGCCAGCAGCTTGGAGACTAGCGGGGGACAAGAGACCCAGTACTTC.